This T cell receptor beta chain stems from a study of T-cell reconstitution after alpha-beta-depleted transplantation in children. Overall study results and limits: The high TCRbeta diversity at day 60 in some patients came from surviving recipient T cells and thymic progenitors. About two months after transplant, alpha-beta T cells reportedly came from several hundred expanded graft clones. Newly generated T cells supplied most T-cell counts and diversity one year post-transplant.

Germline V gives CDR1 MRHNA, CDR2 SNTAGT. The CDR3 is made up of 14 amino acids. V lost 8 bases and J lost 10, with 21 bases in between. For this clonotype: Its antigen is not known.

Unique molecular identifiers featured in how the TCRbeta library was prepared. TCRdb used MiXCR to reprocess the PCR reads, holding one entry per CDR3 protein. Among 330,000 or so distinct CDR3 sequences listed, just over 7.5% were seen once. This material consisted of peripheral blood, taken 360 days after TCRalphabeta/CD19-depleted stem cell transplant. The receptor comes from a female patient aged 2-15 years who had a stem cell transplant for Fanconi anemia, so the T cells may come from the graft donor. The J gene is TRBJ2-1, the V gene TRBV6-4; tentative D call: TRBD2 (6 bases). Here the CDR3 reads CASAVDGSGSEQFF. The CDR3 coding sequence is TGTGCCAGCGCCGTGGATGGGTCCGGGAGCGAGCAGTTCTTC.